Following are 2 T cell receptor beta chains from one sample sequenced in a study of early T cells in non-severe SARS-CoV-2 infection. MiXCR, applied by TCRdb to the 5' RACE reads, yields one record per CDR3 protein. The sample has about 84,000 distinct CDR3 sequences; 9% to 14% are singletons. Sequencing was done on a sample of whole blood. The receptors were sampled from an adult who was a healthcare worker with PCR-confirmed SARS-CoV-2 infection or an uninfected control (not recorded which).

This clonotype showed up just once. This rearrangement joins TRBV5-1 to TRBJ1-1; D possibly corresponds to TRBD1 (5 bases). V was clipped by 4 bases and J by 3 bases, with 7 bases between them. The CDR3 has 12 residues. From germline, CDR1 is SGHRS and CDR2 YFSETQ. The CDR3 nucleotides are TGCGCCAGCAGCCGGGGGGACACTGAAGCTTTCTTT. It codes for CASSRGDTEAFF. The full variable domain, rest sourced from reference TRBV5-1 and TRBJ1-1, is KAGVTQTPRYLIKTRGQQVTLSCSPISGHRSVSWYQQTPGQGLQFLFEYFSETQRNKGNFPGRFSGRQFSNSRSEMNVSTLELGDSALYLCASSRGDTEAFFGQGTRLTVV.

The V call is TRBV25-1, the J call TRBJ1-1; a weak D match, TRBD1 (6 bases). V lost 4 bases and J 8 bases, leaving 14 bases between the germline ends. CDR3 length: 13 amino acids. The germline V gene encodes CDR1 MGHDK and CDR2 SYGVNS. In DNA form, the CDR3 reads TGTGCCAGCAGTGTCAGGGGCGAGGCCGAAGCTTTCTTT. As protein: CASSVRGEAEAFF.